A single T cell receptor (beta chain) is shown here with its context. CDR1 and CDR2 (germline): DFQATT, SNEGSKA (reference sequence). Trimming cost V 3 bases and J 8 bases; bases outside gene matches: 6. The CDR3 contains 13 residues. Through a sample-barcoded 5' primer and a J-beta primer mix, a second PCR was run for roughly 6 to 12 cycles. TCRdb independently ran MiXCR on the 5' RACE reads; one entry per CDR3 protein. Of fewer than 2,000,000 distinct CDR3 sequences in the sample, roughly 43% were seen once. This entry belongs to a study of blood T cells in healthy people across ages. The chain employs TRBV20-1 and TRBJ2-1, with TRBD1 matching over 8 bases. The source material was blood. This clonotype was sampled from a human donor in good health. This chain's CDR3 is CSARRQGLDEQFF. As DNA, the CDR3 is TGCAGTGCTAGGAGACAGGGGTTGGATGAGCAGTTCTTC.